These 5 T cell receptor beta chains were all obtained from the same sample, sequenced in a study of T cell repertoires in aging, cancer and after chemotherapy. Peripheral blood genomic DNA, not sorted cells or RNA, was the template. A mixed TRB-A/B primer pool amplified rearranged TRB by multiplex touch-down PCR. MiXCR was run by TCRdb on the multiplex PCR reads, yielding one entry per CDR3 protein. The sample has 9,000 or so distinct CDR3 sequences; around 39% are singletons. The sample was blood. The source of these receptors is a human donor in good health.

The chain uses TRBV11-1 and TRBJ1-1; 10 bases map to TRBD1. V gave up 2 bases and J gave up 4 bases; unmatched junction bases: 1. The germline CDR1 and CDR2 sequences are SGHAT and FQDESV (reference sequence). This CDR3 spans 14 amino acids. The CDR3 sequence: CASSLRTGGTEAFF. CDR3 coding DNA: TGTGCCAGCAGCTTAAGGACAGGGGGCACTGAAGCTTTCTTT.

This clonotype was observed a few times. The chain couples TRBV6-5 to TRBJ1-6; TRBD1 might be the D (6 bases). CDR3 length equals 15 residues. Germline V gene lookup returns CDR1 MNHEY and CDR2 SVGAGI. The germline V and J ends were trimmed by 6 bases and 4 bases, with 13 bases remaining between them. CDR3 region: CASRAHRDYNSPLHF. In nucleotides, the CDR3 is TGTGCCAGCAGGGCACACAGGGATTATAATTCACCCCTCCACTTT.

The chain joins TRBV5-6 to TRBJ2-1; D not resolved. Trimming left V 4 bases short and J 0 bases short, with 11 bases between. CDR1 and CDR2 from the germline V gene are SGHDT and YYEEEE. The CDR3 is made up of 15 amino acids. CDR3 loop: CASSLGSSSYNEQFF. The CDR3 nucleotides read TGTGCCAGCAGCCTGGGCTCGAGCTCCTACAATGAGCAGTTCTTC.

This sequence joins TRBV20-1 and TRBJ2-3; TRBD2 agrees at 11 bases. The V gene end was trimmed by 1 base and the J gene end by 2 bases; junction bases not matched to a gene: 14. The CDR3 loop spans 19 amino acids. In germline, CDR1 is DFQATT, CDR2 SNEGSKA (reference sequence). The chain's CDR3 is CSARGPDRKTSGITDTQYF. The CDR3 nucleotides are TGCAGTGCTAGAGGTCCCGATCGAAAGACTAGCGGGATCACAGATACGCAGTATTTT.

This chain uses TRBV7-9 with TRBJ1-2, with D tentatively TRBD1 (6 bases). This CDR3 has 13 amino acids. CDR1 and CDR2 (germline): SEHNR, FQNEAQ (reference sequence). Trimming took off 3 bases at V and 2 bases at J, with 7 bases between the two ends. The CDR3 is CASSFGQNYGYTF. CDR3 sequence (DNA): TGTGCCAGCAGCTTCGGACAGAACTATGGCTACACCTTC. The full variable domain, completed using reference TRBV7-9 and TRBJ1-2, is DTGVSQNPRHKITKRGQNVTFRCDPISEHNRLYWYRQTLGQGPEFLTYFQNEAQLEKSRLLSDRFSAERPKGSFSTLEIQRTEQGDSAMYLCASSFGQNYGYTFGSGTRLTVV.